This entry lists 7 T cell receptor beta chains sequenced from one sample in a study of shared clonotypes between healthy human individuals. CD45RO-negative CD8 cells positively selected for CCR7 made up the naive population, which excluded terminally differentiated effector memory CD45RA+ cells. Measured with immunoSEQ multiplex PCR; TCRdb has only the in-frame clones, and not every one. The data hold about 2.1 million clones, with 85% to 95% observed a single time. The specimen was naive CD8+ T cells from PBMCs. Receptor source: a man aged 18 to 35 in good health. Some clones in this sample may be carry-over from other donors' samples.

This clone was detected only once. The chain links TRBV27 to TRBJ1-1, with 8 nucleotides matching TRBD1. Germline V gene lookup returns CDR1 MNHEY and CDR2 SMNVEV (reference sequence). CDR3 length equals 13 residues. The V and J ends lost 8 bases and 5 bases, in that order; junction bases with no gene match: 7. CDR3 in DNA: TGTGCCAGCGAAGGGAACAGGGGGACTGAAGCTTTCTTT. Its translation is CASEGNRGTEAFF.

This sequence joins TRBV12-5 and TRBJ2-1; D gene unclear. V lost 6 bases and J 8 bases, leaving 11 bases between the germline ends. This CDR3 comprises 12 residues. The germline CDR1 and CDR2 sequences are LGHNT and FRNRAP. The CDR3 loop reads CASGRRTDEQFF. Here the CDR3 DNA reads TGTGCTAGTGGCCGGCGGACGGATGAGCAGTTCTTC.

This clone was observed a handful of times. The rearrangement links TRBV29-1 to TRBJ1-1; the D is unclear. This CDR3 spans 11 amino acids. Germline V gene data show CDR1 as SQVTM and CDR2 as ANQGSEA. Trimming shortened V by 4 bases and J by 5 bases, and 8 bases separated the two germline ends. CDR3 protein: CSVAWATEAFF. The CDR3 nucleotides read TGCAGCGTTGCGTGGGCAACTGAAGCTTTCTTT.

The chain carries TRBV7-9 and TRBJ1-4, with TRBD1 matching 10 bases. In germline, CDR1 is SEHNR, CDR2 FQNEAQ (reference sequence). Germline trimming cut 2 bases from V and 7 bases from J; bases unmatched to any gene: 16. The CDR3 totals 19 residues. This CDR3 is CASSLPPGRTGGLGEKLFF. DNA for the CDR3: TGTGCCAGCAGCTTACCCCCCGGTCGGACAGGGGGTTTGGGTGAAAAACTGTTTTTT.

The J gene is TRBJ2-3, the V gene TRBV30; D may match TRBD1 or TRBD2 (5 bases each). V lost 1 base and J 0 bases, leaving 14 bases between the germline ends. The V gene's germline CDR1 is GTSNPN and CDR2 SVGIG (reference sequence). This CDR3 spans 16 amino acids. The CDR3 spells CAWSGGTATSTDTQYF. The CDR3 coding sequence is TGTGCCTGGAGTGGGGGGACGGCTACTAGCACAGATACGCAGTATTTT. Drawing the rest from reference TRBV30 and TRBJ2-3, the complete variable domain is SQTIHQWPATLVQPVGSPLSLECTVEGTSNPNLYWYRQAAGRGLQLLFYSVGIGQISSEVPQNLSASRPQDRQFILSSKKLLLSDSGFYLCAWSGGTATSTDTQYFGPGTRLTVL.

This clone was seen once. The chain couples TRBV7-2 to TRBJ2-5, with TRBD1 identical over 7 bases. The CDR3 length is 14 residues. CDR1 is SGHTA, CDR2 FQGNSA, per germline. V gave up 4 bases and J gave up 2 bases; unmatched junction bases: 4. As DNA, the CDR3 is TGTGCCAGCAGCTCCTGGGGACAGCAAGAGACCCAGTACTTC. It is translated as CASSSWGQQETQYF.

The J gene is TRBJ1-5, the V gene TRBV5-5; TRBD1 might be the D (6 bases). The V end lost 4 bases, the J end lost 4 bases, and 12 bases lay between the germline ends. CDR3 size: 14 residues. The germline V gene has CDR1 SGHKS and CDR2 YYEKEE (reference sequence). DNA for the CDR3: TGTGCCAGCAGCCTCTACAGGGATAATCAGCCCCAGCATTTT. It specifies CASSLYRDNQPQHF. The full variable domain, its missing parts supplied by reference TRBV5-5 and TRBJ1-5, is DAGVTQSPTHLIKTRGQQVTLRCSPISGHKSVSWYQQVLGQGPQFIFQYYEKEERGRGNFPDRFSARQFPNYSSELNVNALLLGDSALYLCASSLYRDNQPQHFGDGTRLSIL.